These T cell receptor beta chains were read from a single sample in a study of T-cell reconstitution after alpha-beta-depleted transplantation in children. TCRdb processed the PCR reads anew with MiXCR; each CDR3 protein has one entry. In the table there are a few hundred thousand distinct CDR3 sequences, 10% of which are singletons. The material sequenced was PBMCs from the stem cell graft donor, taken from the stem cell graft. The receptors here all came from a human donor who donated a stem cell graft to a child with acute lymphoblastic leukemia. Each CDR3 is given without its conserved first and last residue.

>TRBJ1-5|TRBV7-8
ASSRGGNQPQH
>TRBJ2-5|TRBV5-4
ASSSTGGEETQY
>TRBJ2-2|TRBV7-8
ASSLVGGANTGELF
>TRBJ2-1|TRBV5-1
ASSLAPGNEQF
>TRBJ2-7|TRBV10-3
AISSGSVHEQY
>TRBJ1-3|TRBV11-2
ASSLTVDSGNTIY
>TRBJ2-5|TRBV5-5
ASSLAYHQETQY
>TRBJ2-3|TRBV28
ASSLGTLSTDTQY
>TRBJ2-7|TRBV4-1
ASSLRDNSYEQY
>TRBJ2-2|TRBV5-1
ASSVGTPNTGELF
>TRBJ2-7|TRBV20-1
SARSLDRVYEQY
>TRBJ2-5|TRBV15
ATSREGQNQETQY
>TRBJ2-7|TRBV25-1
ASSESSGSYEQY
>TRBJ2-4|TRBV12-3/TRBV12-4
ASSASLRGNIQY
>TRBJ1-2|TRBV4-3
ASSPGTGVLRGYT
>TRBJ1-1|TRBV29-1
SVSDGPTEAF
>TRBJ2-2|TRBV5-1
ASSLDPGHTNTGELF
>TRBJ2-5|TRBV7-2
ASSLSSVAGGETQY
>TRBJ2-4|TRBV4-2
ASSQGGGRAVAKNIQY
>TRBJ2-3|TRBV5-1
ASSLTGREMDTQY
>TRBJ2-7|TRBV9
ASSVEPRTGRYEQY
>TRBJ2-2|TRBV7-9
ASSLAASTGELF
>TRBJ2-1|TRBV28
ASSLSSFQGQF
>TRBJ1-1|TRBV20-1
SARGARSNTEAF
>TRBJ2-7|TRBV20-1
SARDEGTTRGEQY
>TRBJ2-7|TRBV3-1
ASSHEDRASYEQY
>TRBJ2-2|TRBV12-3/TRBV12-4
ASSNRGNTGELF
>TRBJ2-5|TRBV7-9
ASSLALAGRETQY
>TRBJ2-7|TRBV6-5
ASSYGISGRPQRSYEQY
>TRBJ2-1|TRBV20-1
SARNLLSYNEQF
>TRBJ2-1|TRBV28
ASSSPGTSGINEQF
>TRBJ1-1|TRBV4-1
ASSQSPPRAGTEAF
>TRBJ2-5|TRBV5-1
ASSLAIFRYQETQY
>TRBJ2-7|TRBV3-1
ASNSMSGRARCFNEQY
>TRBJ2-3|TRBV7-2
ASSPLIAGGAADTQY
>TRBJ1-1|TRBV12-3/TRBV12-4
ASSPTRMNTEAF
>TRBJ2-7|TRBV5-1
ASSLEGRVRGLRGYEQY
>TRBJ2-7|TRBV12-3/TRBV12-4
ASSLSQITSYEQY
>TRBJ2-3|TRBV12-3/TRBV12-4
ASSRTQGTQY
>TRBJ2-7|TRBV27
ASSWGTGTSYEQY
>TRBJ1-6|TRBV29-1
SVDIGGAGSPLH
>TRBJ1-2|TRBV28
ASYGVIIYGYT
>TRBJ2-2|TRBV5-1
ASSLAPTATSNTGELF
>TRBJ2-5|TRBV3-1
ASKIWREETQY
>TRBJ1-2|TRBV6-5
ASSYGGGGGYT
>TRBJ2-1|TRBV28
ASRFYNEQF
>TRBJ2-1|TRBV10-2
ASSRGLAPLNEQF
>TRBJ2-3|TRBV29-1
SVEDRLAGTTDTQY
>TRBJ2-3|TRBV7-6
ASSPDPGTSTDTQY
>TRBJ1-4|TRBV2
ASIRVGVANEKLF
>TRBJ1-1|TRBV7-3
ASSPLGQRNTEAF
>TRBJ1-6|TRBV27
ASSRGQVVYNSPLH
>TRBJ2-3|TRBV20-1
SARALGTDTQY
>TRBJ2-2|TRBV5-4
ASSYTGQGTGELF
>TRBJ2-7|TRBV7-8
ASSLGSRRTGNTYEQY